The clone carrying this TCR beta chain was seen only once. The antigen remains unidentified. This table comes from immunoSEQ multiplex PCR, and its TCRdb copy is limited to in-frame clones, with some not included. The sample records thousands of clones, approximately 80% being singletons. The data are from a study of tumor-infiltrating lymphocytes in localized non-small cell lung cancer. Study-wide findings and caveats: Different pieces of the same tissue went to different assays, confounding technical variation with intratumor heterogeneity. IM1 and IM2 tumors showed no difference in T-cell fraction. Only some patients had TCR sequencing, depending on available tissue.

CDR1 is SGHTA, CDR2 FQGNSA, per germline. CDR3 length: 12 residues. Trimming shortened V by 2 bases and J by 3 bases, and 3 bases separated the two germline ends. This sequence joins TRBV7-2 and TRBJ2-3; no reliable D call. Sequencing was performed on uninvolved lung tissue not adjacent to the tumor. This TCR was sampled from a human donor with non-small cell lung cancer. CDR3 region: CASSLLTDTQYF. DNA for the CDR3: TGTGCCAGCAGCTTACTTACAGATACGCAGTATTTT.